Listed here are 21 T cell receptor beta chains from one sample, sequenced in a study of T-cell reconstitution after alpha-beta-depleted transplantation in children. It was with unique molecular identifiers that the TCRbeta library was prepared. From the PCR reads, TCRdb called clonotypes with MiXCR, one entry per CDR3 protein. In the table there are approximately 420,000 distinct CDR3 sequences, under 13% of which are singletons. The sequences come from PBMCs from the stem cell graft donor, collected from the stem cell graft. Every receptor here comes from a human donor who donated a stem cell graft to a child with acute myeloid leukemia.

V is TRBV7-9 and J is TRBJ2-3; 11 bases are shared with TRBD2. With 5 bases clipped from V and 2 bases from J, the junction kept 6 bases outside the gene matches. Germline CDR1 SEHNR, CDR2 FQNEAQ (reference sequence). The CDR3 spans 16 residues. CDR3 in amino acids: CASSTGTSGNTDTQYF. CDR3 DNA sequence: TGTGCCAGCAGCACCGGGACTAGCGGAAACACAGATACGCAGTATTTT. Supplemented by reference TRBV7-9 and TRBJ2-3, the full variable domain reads DTGVSQNPRHKITKRGQNVTFRCDPISEHNRLYWYRQTLGQGPEFLTYFQNEAQLEKSRLLSDRFSAERPKGSFSTLEIQRTEQGDSAMYLCASSTGTSGNTDTQYFGPGTRLTVL.

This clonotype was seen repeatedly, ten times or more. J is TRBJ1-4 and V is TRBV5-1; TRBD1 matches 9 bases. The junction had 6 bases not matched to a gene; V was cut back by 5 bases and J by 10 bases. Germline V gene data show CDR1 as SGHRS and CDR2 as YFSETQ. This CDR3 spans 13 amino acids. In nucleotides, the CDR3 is TGCGCCAGCAGTTCCGGGACAGGGTCAAAACTGTTTTTT. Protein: CASSSGTGSKLFF.

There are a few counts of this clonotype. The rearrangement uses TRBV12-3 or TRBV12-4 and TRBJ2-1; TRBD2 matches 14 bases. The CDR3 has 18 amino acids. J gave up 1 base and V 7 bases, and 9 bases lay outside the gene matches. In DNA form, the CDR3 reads TGTGCCAGCATCTTGACTAGCGGGGGGGCGCTGTCCTACAATGAGCAGTTCTTC. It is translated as CASILTSGGALSYNEQFF.

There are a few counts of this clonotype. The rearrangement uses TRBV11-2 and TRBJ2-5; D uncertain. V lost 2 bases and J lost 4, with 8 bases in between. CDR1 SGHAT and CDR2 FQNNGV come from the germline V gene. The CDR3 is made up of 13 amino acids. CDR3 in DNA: TGTGCCAGCAGCTTAACCCTTGGAGAGACCCAGTACTTC. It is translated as CASSLTLGETQYF.

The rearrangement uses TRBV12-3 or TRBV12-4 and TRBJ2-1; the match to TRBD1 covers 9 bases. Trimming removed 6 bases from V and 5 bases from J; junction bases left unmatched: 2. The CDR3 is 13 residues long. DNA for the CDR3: TGTGCCAGCAGCGGGACAGGGAACAATGAGCAGTTCTTC. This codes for CASSGTGNNEQFF.

The CDR3 DNA reads as TGTGCCAGCAGCCCCGGGGCCGGGACTAGCGGGGGCGAGCAGTACTTC. It yields the protein CASSPGAGTSGGEQYF. The V call is TRBV7-2, the J call TRBJ2-7; 14 positions agree with TRBD2. CDR1 is SGHTA and CDR2 is FQGNSA in the germline V gene. The CDR3 loop spans 16 amino acids. V trimming: 5 bases; J trimming: 6 bases; junction bases outside the gene matches: 9.

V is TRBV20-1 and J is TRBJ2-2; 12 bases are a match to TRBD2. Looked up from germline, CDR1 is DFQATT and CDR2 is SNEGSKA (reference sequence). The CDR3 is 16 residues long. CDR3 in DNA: TGCAGCGCTCGGACTAGCGGGATACCTAACACCGGGGAGCTGTTTTTT. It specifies CSARTSGIPNTGELFF.

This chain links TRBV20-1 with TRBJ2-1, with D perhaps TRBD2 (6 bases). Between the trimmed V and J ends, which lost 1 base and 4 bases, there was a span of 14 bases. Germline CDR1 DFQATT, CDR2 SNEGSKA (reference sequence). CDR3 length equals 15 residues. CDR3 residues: CSARVAGLRYNEQFF. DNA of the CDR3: TGCAGTGCTAGAGTCGCGGGACTCCGTTACAATGAGCAGTTCTTC.

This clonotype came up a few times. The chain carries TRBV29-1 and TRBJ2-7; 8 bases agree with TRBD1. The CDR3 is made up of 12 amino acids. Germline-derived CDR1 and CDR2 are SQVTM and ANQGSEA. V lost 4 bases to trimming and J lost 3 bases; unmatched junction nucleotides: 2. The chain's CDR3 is CSVVGTGYEQYF. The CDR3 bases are TGCAGCGTTGTGGGGACAGGCTACGAGCAGTACTTC.

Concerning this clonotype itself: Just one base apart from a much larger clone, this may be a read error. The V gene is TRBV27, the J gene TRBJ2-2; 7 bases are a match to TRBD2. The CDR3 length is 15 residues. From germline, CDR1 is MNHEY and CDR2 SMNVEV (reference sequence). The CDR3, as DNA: TGTGCCAGCAGCCCATGGGGGGGTGGAACCGGGGACCTGTTTTTT. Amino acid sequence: CASSPWGGGTGDLFF.

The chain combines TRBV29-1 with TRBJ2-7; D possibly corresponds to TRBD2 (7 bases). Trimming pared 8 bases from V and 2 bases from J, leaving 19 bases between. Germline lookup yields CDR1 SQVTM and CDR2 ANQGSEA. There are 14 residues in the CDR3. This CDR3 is CSFSWEGGAYEQYF. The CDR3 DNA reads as TGCAGCTTCTCCTGGGAGGGGGGCGCCTACGAGCAGTACTTC.

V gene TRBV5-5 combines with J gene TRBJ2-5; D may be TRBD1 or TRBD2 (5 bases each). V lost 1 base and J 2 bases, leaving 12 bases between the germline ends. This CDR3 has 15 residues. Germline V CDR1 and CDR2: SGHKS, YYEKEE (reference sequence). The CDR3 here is CASSLSGQSQETQYF. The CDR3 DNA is TGTGCCAGCAGCTTGAGCGGACAATCGCAAGAGACCCAGTACTTC.

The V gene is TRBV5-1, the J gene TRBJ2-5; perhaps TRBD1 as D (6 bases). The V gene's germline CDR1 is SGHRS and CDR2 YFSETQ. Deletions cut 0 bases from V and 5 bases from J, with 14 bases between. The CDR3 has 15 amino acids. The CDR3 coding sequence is TGCGCCAGCAGCTTGGCGCAGGGGATCATGGAGACCCAGTACTTC. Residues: CASSLAQGIMETQYF.

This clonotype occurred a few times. The CDR3, as DNA: TGCGCCAGCAGCTTGGCTACTAGCGGCCCAGAGACCCAGTACTTC. The encoded protein is CASSLATSGPETQYF. The chain uses TRBV5-1 and TRBJ2-5; 8 bases map to TRBD2. The CDR3 sequence is 15 residues long. CDR1 and CDR2 (germline): SGHRS, YFSETQ. V dropped 0 bases and J dropped 4; count of bases not matched to a gene: 5. The variable domain in full, completed from reference TRBV5-1 and TRBJ2-5, reads KAGVTQTPRYLIKTRGQQVTLSCSPISGHRSVSWYQQTPGQGLQFLFEYFSETQRNKGNFPGRFSGRQFSNSRSEMNVSTLELGDSALYLCASSLATSGPETQYFGPGTRLLVL.

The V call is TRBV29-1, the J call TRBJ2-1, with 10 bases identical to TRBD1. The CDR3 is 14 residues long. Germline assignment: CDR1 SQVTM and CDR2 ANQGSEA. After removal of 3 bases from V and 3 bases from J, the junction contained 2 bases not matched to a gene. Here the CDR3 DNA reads TGCAGCGTTGATGGACAGGGGGTCTACAATGAGCAGTTCTTC. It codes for CSVDGQGVYNEQFF.

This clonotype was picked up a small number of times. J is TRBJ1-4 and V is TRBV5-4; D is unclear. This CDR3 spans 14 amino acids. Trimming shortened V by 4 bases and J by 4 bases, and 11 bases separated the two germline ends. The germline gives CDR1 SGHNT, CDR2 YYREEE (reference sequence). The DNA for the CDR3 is TGTGCCAGCAGCCCGGGAGTGAGTAATGAAAAACTGTTTTTT. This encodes CASSPGVSNEKLFF.

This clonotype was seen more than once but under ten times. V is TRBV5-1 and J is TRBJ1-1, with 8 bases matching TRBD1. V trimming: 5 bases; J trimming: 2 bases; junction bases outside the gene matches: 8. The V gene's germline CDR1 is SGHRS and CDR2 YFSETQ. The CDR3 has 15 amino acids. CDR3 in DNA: TGCGCCAGCAGGGGTCTGGCAGGGGGCAACACTGAAGCTTTCTTT. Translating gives CASRGLAGGNTEAFF.

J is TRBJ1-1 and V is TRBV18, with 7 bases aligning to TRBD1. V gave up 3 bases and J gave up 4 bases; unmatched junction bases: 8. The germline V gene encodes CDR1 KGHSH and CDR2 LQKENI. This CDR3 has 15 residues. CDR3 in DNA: TGTGCCAGCTCACCTGACAGGGCCAGGACCACTGAAGCTTTCTTT. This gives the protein CASSPDRARTTEAFF.

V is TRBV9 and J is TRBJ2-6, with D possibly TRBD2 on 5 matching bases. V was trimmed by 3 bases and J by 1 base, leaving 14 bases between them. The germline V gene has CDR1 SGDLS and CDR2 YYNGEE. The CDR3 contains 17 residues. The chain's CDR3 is CASSEPRSGSGANVLTF. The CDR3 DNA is TGTGCCAGCAGCGAGCCCCGATCGGGGTCTGGGGCCAACGTCCTGACTTTC.

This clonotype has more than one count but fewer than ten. CDR3 coding DNA: TGCAGTGCTAGATTTGGGCCCGGGCAGGGAGCGACCAAAAACATTCAGTACTTC. This encodes CSARFGPGQGATKNIQYF. This chain connects TRBV20-1 to TRBJ2-4, with D perhaps given as TRBD1 or TRBD2 (5 bases each). CDR1 and CDR2 from the germline V gene are DFQATT and SNEGSKA (reference sequence). V was shortened by 2 bases and J by 2 bases, with 22 bases between the two germline ends. The CDR3 contains 18 residues.

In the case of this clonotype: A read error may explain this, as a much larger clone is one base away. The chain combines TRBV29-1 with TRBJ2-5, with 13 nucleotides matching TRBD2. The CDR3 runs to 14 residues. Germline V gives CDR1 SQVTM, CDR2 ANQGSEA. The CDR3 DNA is TGCAGCGTTATAGGGACTAGCGGGGAAGAGACCCAGAACTTC. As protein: CSVIGTSGEETQNF.